These 5 T cell receptor beta chains originate from one sample sequenced in a study of blood T cell repertoires in COVID-19. This table comes from immunoSEQ multiplex PCR, and its TCRdb copy is limited to in-frame clones, with some not included. This sample has some 230,000 clones, with 75% to 90% found just once. Sequencing was performed on peripheral blood. Receptor source: a young man who had recovered from COVID-19.

This chain uses TRBV7-2 with TRBJ2-3, with D maybe TRBD2 (7 bases). The germline gives CDR1 SGHTA, CDR2 FQGNSA. Trimming pared 3 bases from V and 4 bases from J, leaving 14 bases between. This CDR3 region has 15 residues. The CDR3 reads CASSFLRGGSDTQYF. CDR3 coding DNA: TGTGCCAGCAGCTTCCTAAGGGGGGGGTCAGATACGCAGTATTTT.

This clone was counted once. V gene TRBV4-1 combines with J gene TRBJ2-3; D may be TRBD2 (6 bases). This CDR3 region has 14 residues. Germline values: CDR1 MGHRA, CDR2 YSYEKL. Between the trimmed V and J ends, which lost 8 bases and 4 bases, there was a span of 16 bases. This chain's CDR3 is CASRRDFPADTQYF. CDR3 coding DNA: TGCGCCAGCCGACGGGACTTCCCCGCAGATACGCAGTATTTT.

The CDR3: CASSQSSSGTTNVLTF. In DNA form, the CDR3 reads TGTGCCAGCAGCCAATCTTCATCTGGCACGACCAACGTCCTGACTTTC. The chain combines TRBV16 with TRBJ2-6; no reliable D call. Germline lookup yields CDR1 KGHSY and CDR2 FQNENV. V was shortened by 0 bases and J by 8 bases, with 14 bases between the two germline ends. The CDR3 runs to 16 residues.

The chain couples TRBV29-1 to TRBJ1-1; no firm D call. V was pared by 4 bases and J by 5 bases, with 14 bases between. Germline V gene lookup returns CDR1 SQVTM and CDR2 ANQGSEA. The CDR3 sequence is 13 residues long. The CDR3 reads CSVAAVGRTEAFF. The CDR3 DNA sequence: TGCAGCGTTGCAGCAGTGGGGAGGACTGAAGCTTTCTTT.

This rearrangement joins TRBV6-5 to TRBJ2-2; no firm D call. The CDR3 covers 14 residues. Germline values: CDR1 MNHEY, CDR2 SVGAGI. Between the trimmed V and J ends, which lost 2 bases and 4 bases, there was a span of 8 bases. The CDR3 region has the DNA TGTGCCAGCAGTTACGGGCAGTTCACCGGGGAGCTGTTTTTT. It is translated as CASSYGQFTGELFF.